Following are 26 T cell receptor beta chains from one sample sequenced in a study of identical twins. TCRdb ran MiXCR on the 5' RACE reads and lists one entry per CDR3 protein. The sample has about 920,000 distinct CDR3 sequences, around an eighth seen once. Separately, the same data were catalogued under a study of yellow fever vaccine responses in identical twins.

Input material: PBMCs. Receptors were obtained from a woman between 18 and 29 years old in good health.

This clonotype has just a few counts. The chain uses TRBV13 and TRBJ1-4; possible D gene TRBD1, 6 bases. Germline loops: CDR1 PRHDT, CDR2 FYEKMQ (reference sequence). V was trimmed by 5 bases and J by 5 bases, leaving 15 bases between them. The CDR3 loop spans 15 amino acids. This CDR3 is CASSPRGVPNEKLFF. The CDR3 DNA follows: TGTGCCAGCAGCCCCAGGGGCGTCCCCAATGAAAAACTGTTTTTT.

The chain links TRBV7-6 to TRBJ2-3, with TRBD2 matching 9 bases. Germline V gene data show CDR1 as SGHVS and CDR2 as FNYEAQ. V was pared by 1 base and J by 4 bases, with 6 bases of the junction left unmatched. This CDR3 is 16 amino acids long. The CDR3 nucleotides read TGTGCCAGCAGCTTAGTTTCTAGCGGGATGTCAGATACGCAGTATTTT. This encodes CASSLVSSGMSDTQYF. Based on the CDR3 plus reference TRBV7-6 and TRBJ2-3, the full variable domain is GAGVSQSPRYKVTKRGQDVALRCDPISGHVSLYWYRQALGQGPEFLTYFNYEAQQDKSGLPNDRFSAERPEGSISTLTIQRTEQRDSAMYRCASSLVSSGMSDTQYFGPGTRLTVL.

This clonotype was counted between two and nine times. The chain is built from TRBV6-5 and TRBJ2-3; 9 bases fit TRBD1. CDR3 length: 15 amino acids. V shed 5 bases and J 4 bases; nucleotides not matched to a gene: 7. The germline CDR1 and CDR2 sequences are MNHEY and SVGAGI. The CDR3 here is CASSTTGGMADTQYF. CDR3 DNA sequence: TGTGCCAGCAGTACTACAGGGGGCATGGCAGATACGCAGTATTTT.

This clonotype was observed a few times. The chain is built from TRBV3-1 and TRBJ2-1; D remains ambiguous. Germline V lookup: CDR1 LGHDT, CDR2 YNNKEL (reference sequence). With 0 bases removed from V and 2 bases from J, the gap between germline ends came to 8 bases. The CDR3 totals 15 residues. CDR3 amino acids: CASSQERRAYNEQFF. CDR3 sequence (DNA): TGTGCCAGCAGCCAAGAGAGGCGAGCCTACAATGAGCAGTTCTTC.

This clonotype has more than one count but fewer than ten. The chain couples TRBV5-1 to TRBJ2-2, with 7 bases that match TRBD2. The trim removed 4 bases at V and 8 bases at J, leaving 11 bases unmatched. Looked up from germline, CDR1 is SGHRS and CDR2 is YFSETQ. This CDR3 spans 15 amino acids. Here the CDR3 DNA reads TGCGCCAGCAGCCCAGGGACTAAGCCGGCGGGGGAGCTGTTTTTT. It yields the protein CASSPGTKPAGELFF.

The chain employs TRBV27 and TRBJ2-2; perhaps TRBD1 as D (5 bases). The length of the CDR3 is 16 residues. V dropped 0 bases and J dropped 6 bases, with 14 bases sitting between them. From germline, CDR1 is MNHEY and CDR2 SMNVEV (reference sequence). In nucleotides, the CDR3 is TGTGCCAGCAGTTTATCCCACAGGTTGTGGGCCGGGGAGCTGTTTTTT. It encodes CASSLSHRLWAGELFF.

The chain joins TRBV20-1 to TRBJ1-4; D unresolved. This CDR3 region has 15 residues. Trimming took 5 bases from V and 8 from J, leaving 21 bases between them. The germline CDR1 and CDR2 sequences are DFQATT and SNEGSKA (reference sequence). CDR3 loop: CSAQTGRGVGEKLFF. The CDR3 bases are TGCAGTGCTCAGACCGGACGGGGAGTGGGGGAAAAACTGTTTTTT.

This clonotype appeared many times. V and J are TRBV3-1 and TRBJ2-1; D is perhaps TRBD1 (5 bases). CDR1 is LGHDT and CDR2 is YNNKEL in the germline V gene (reference sequence). The CDR3 contains 16 residues. V lost 2 bases, J lost 1 base, and 12 bases lay in between. CDR3 in amino acids: CASSQRRQSSYNEQFF. CDR3 DNA sequence: TGTGCCAGCAGCCAAAGGAGACAGTCATCCTACAATGAGCAGTTCTTC.

This clonotype was counted ten times or more. The genes are TRBV5-6 and TRBJ2-7, with TRBD1 matching over 10 bases. Trimming removed 2 bases from V and 1 base from J; junction bases left unmatched: 3. Germline CDR1 SGHDT, CDR2 YYEEEE. This CDR3 contains 15 residues. The CDR3 here is CASSFGTGESYEQYF. CDR3 DNA: TGTGCCAGCAGCTTCGGGACAGGGGAGTCCTACGAGCAGTACTTC.

In this sample, this clonotype turned up a few times. The CDR3 reads CAIRSSSYNSPLHF. The CDR3 DNA sequence: TGTGCCATCCGATCCAGCTCCTATAATTCACCCCTCCACTTT. The chain joins TRBV10-3 to TRBJ1-6; D is ambiguous. The V and J ends lost 8 bases and 0 bases respectively, with 8 bases between them. Germline V CDR1 and CDR2: ENHRY, SYGVKD. This CDR3 region has 14 residues.

This clonotype occurred a few times. V usage is TRBV5-1 and J usage is TRBJ2-1, with TRBD2 matching 8 bases. After removal of 5 bases from V and 1 base from J, the junction contained 8 bases not matched to a gene. The germline V gene has CDR1 SGHRS and CDR2 YFSETQ. This CDR3 contains 16 residues. CDR3 protein: CASRESGGGSYNEQFF. In nucleotides, the CDR3 is TGCGCCAGCAGAGAGAGCGGGGGTGGTTCCTACAATGAGCAGTTCTTC.

The rearrangement links TRBV20-1 to TRBJ2-1; TRBD1 aligns across 10 bases. The V and J ends lost 5 bases and 6 bases, in that order; junction bases with no gene match: 10. Germline V CDR1 and CDR2: DFQATT, SNEGSKA (reference sequence). This CDR3 has 15 residues. CDR3 residues: CSAGGGQGFGNEQFF. The CDR3 nucleotides are TGCAGTGCTGGAGGGGGACAGGGGTTTGGCAATGAGCAGTTCTTC.

The J gene is TRBJ2-5, the V gene TRBV4-1, with D unclear. Between the trimmed V and J ends, which lost 1 base and 5 bases, there was a span of 8 bases. Germline lookup yields CDR1 MGHRA and CDR2 YSYEKL. The CDR3 runs 13 residues. CDR3 coding DNA: TGCGCCAGCAGCCAAGGGACCGCTGAGACCCAGTACTTC. It is translated as CASSQGTAETQYF.

V gene TRBV19 combines with J gene TRBJ1-5; no clear D. This CDR3 comprises 15 residues. Trimming removed 0 bases at V and 4 bases at J, with 10 bases between. Germline V gene lookup returns CDR1 LNHDA and CDR2 SQIVND (reference sequence). The CDR3 protein is CASSIDAALNQPQHF. In DNA, the CDR3 is TGTGCCAGTAGTATAGATGCAGCCCTGAATCAGCCCCAGCATTTT.

This clonotype was counted a few times. The V call is TRBV20-1, the J call TRBJ1-1; D is ambiguous. The CDR3 contains 13 residues. The germline CDR1 and CDR2 sequences are DFQATT and SNEGSKA (reference sequence). The V gene lost 5 bases and the J gene lost 3 bases, with 13 bases spanning the gap. The CDR3 region has the DNA TGCAGTGCTCGAACACCCGGGCACACTGAAGCTTTCTTT. Protein: CSARTPGHTEAFF.

The rearrangement uses TRBV14 and TRBJ1-4; 8 bases map to TRBD1. CDR1 is SGHDN and CDR2 is FVKESK in the germline V gene. V gave up 1 base and J gave up 7 bases; unmatched junction bases: 2. The CDR3 spans 14 residues. Here the CDR3 reads CASSQARGREKLFF. The CDR3 DNA reads as TGTGCCAGCAGCCAAGCCAGGGGGCGTGAAAAACTGTTTTTT. The variable domain in full, with the rest retrieved from reference TRBV14 and TRBJ1-4, is EAGVTQFPSHSVIEKGQTVTLRCDPISGHDNLYWYRRVMGKEIKFLLHFVKESKQDESGMPNNRFLAERTGGTYSTLKVQPAELEDSGVYFCASSQARGREKLFFGSGTQLSVL.

The J gene is TRBJ2-5, the V gene TRBV4-1; a possible D gene is TRBD2 (6 bases). V lost 3 bases to trimming and J lost 2 bases, with 10 bases between them. CDR1 is MGHRA, CDR2 YSYEKL, per germline. This CDR3 is built from 14 residues. As DNA, the CDR3 is TGCGCCAGCAGCCATAGTAGCGGACAAGAGACCCAGTACTTC. It encodes CASSHSSGQETQYF.

This clonotype was counted a few times. The genes are TRBV28 and TRBJ2-1, with D possibly being TRBD1 (5 bases). Germline assignment: CDR1 MDHEN and CDR2 SYDVKM. This CDR3 comprises 12 residues. V lost 2 bases and J lost 14, with 13 bases in between. The DNA of the CDR3 is TGTGCCAGCAGTTTAAAGGGGCAGAGAGAGTTCTTC. Amino acid sequence: CASSLKGQREFF.

The V and J genes are TRBV10-3 and TRBJ2-2, with D perhaps matching TRBD2 (6 bases). The CDR3 is 14 amino acids. Germline V lookup: CDR1 ENHRY, CDR2 SYGVKD. V lost 10 bases to trimming and J lost 2 bases, with 14 bases between them. The CDR3 protein is CATSGGANTGELFF. CDR3 DNA sequence: TGTGCCACCTCCGGAGGGGCAAACACCGGGGAGCTGTTTTTT.

This clonotype was seen only a few times. The chain couples TRBV18 to TRBJ2-3; D tentatively reads TRBD1 or TRBD2 (6 bases each). CDR1 and CDR2 from the germline V gene are KGHSH and LQKENI. The CDR3 totals 17 residues. The germline V and J ends were trimmed by 3 bases and 6 bases, with 22 bases remaining between them. CDR3 loop: CASSPILGGLDGDTQYF. The CDR3 DNA reads TGTGCCAGCTCACCTATTCTCGGGGGCCTGGATGGGGATACGCAGTATTTT.

The chain carries TRBV10-2 and TRBJ2-2, with 7 bases aligning to TRBD2. The junction had 7 bases not matched to a gene; V was cut back by 2 bases and J by 4 bases. The CDR3 contains 16 residues. The germline CDR1 and CDR2 sequences are WSHSY and SAAADI. The CDR3 is CASSEPTSRSTGELFF. DNA for the CDR3: TGCGCCAGCAGTGAGCCGACTAGCCGGAGCACCGGGGAGCTGTTTTTT.

CDR3 sequence: CASSLSYPGGYYEQYF. The DNA of the CDR3 is TGTGCCAGCAGTTTATCATACCCAGGCGGCTACTACGAGCAGTACTTC. V is TRBV28 and J is TRBJ2-7; no definite D call. Germline CDR1 MDHEN, CDR2 SYDVKM. This CDR3 contains 16 residues. Trimming took 1 base from V and 3 from J, leaving 16 bases between them. The whole variable domain, remainder taken from reference TRBV28 and TRBJ2-7, is DVKVTQSSRYLVKRTGEKVFLECVQDMDHENMFWYRQDPGLGLRLIYFSYDVKMKEKGDIPEGYSVSREKKERFSLILESASTNQTSMYLCASSLSYPGGYYEQYFGPGTRLTVT.

The rearrangement uses TRBV12-3 or TRBV12-4 and TRBJ2-2, with a tentative D call TRBD2 (5 bases). V shed 5 bases and J shed 9 bases, with 10 bases lying between them. CDR3 size: 12 residues. DNA for the CDR3: TGTGCCAGCAGTCCGGGGTCCCGGGAGCTGTTTTTT. This encodes CASSPGSRELFF.

This clonotype appeared a few times. The CDR3 DNA follows: TGTGCCAGCAGCTTATTGCCGGACAGGTACAATGAGCAGTTCTTC. Its protein is CASSLLPDRYNEQFF. The chain combines TRBV7-9 with TRBJ2-1; TRBD1 aligns across 7 bases. The CDR3 is 15 residues long. CDR1 is SEHNR and CDR2 is FQNEAQ in the germline V gene (reference sequence). V was pared by 2 bases and J by 4 bases, with 5 bases of the junction left unmatched.

The CDR3 DNA reads as TGTGCCAGCAGTTTAGGGGGGGGGGTCAACGAGCAGTACTTC. It codes for CASSLGGGVNEQYF. V is TRBV12-3 or TRBV12-4 and J is TRBJ2-7; 7 nucleotides align to TRBD2. This CDR3 is 14 amino acids long. V lost 1 base and J lost 5; bases outside the gene matches: 5.

This sequence joins TRBV2 and TRBJ2-1; 7 positions match TRBD2. The CDR3 length is 17 residues. The V gene's germline CDR1 is SNHLY and CDR2 FYNNEI. V dropped 7 bases and J dropped 0; count of bases not matched to a gene: 12. The CDR3 is CASTPLAGLSSYNEQFF. CDR3 bases: TGTGCCAGCACCCCCTTAGCGGGCCTGAGCTCCTACAATGAGCAGTTCTTC.